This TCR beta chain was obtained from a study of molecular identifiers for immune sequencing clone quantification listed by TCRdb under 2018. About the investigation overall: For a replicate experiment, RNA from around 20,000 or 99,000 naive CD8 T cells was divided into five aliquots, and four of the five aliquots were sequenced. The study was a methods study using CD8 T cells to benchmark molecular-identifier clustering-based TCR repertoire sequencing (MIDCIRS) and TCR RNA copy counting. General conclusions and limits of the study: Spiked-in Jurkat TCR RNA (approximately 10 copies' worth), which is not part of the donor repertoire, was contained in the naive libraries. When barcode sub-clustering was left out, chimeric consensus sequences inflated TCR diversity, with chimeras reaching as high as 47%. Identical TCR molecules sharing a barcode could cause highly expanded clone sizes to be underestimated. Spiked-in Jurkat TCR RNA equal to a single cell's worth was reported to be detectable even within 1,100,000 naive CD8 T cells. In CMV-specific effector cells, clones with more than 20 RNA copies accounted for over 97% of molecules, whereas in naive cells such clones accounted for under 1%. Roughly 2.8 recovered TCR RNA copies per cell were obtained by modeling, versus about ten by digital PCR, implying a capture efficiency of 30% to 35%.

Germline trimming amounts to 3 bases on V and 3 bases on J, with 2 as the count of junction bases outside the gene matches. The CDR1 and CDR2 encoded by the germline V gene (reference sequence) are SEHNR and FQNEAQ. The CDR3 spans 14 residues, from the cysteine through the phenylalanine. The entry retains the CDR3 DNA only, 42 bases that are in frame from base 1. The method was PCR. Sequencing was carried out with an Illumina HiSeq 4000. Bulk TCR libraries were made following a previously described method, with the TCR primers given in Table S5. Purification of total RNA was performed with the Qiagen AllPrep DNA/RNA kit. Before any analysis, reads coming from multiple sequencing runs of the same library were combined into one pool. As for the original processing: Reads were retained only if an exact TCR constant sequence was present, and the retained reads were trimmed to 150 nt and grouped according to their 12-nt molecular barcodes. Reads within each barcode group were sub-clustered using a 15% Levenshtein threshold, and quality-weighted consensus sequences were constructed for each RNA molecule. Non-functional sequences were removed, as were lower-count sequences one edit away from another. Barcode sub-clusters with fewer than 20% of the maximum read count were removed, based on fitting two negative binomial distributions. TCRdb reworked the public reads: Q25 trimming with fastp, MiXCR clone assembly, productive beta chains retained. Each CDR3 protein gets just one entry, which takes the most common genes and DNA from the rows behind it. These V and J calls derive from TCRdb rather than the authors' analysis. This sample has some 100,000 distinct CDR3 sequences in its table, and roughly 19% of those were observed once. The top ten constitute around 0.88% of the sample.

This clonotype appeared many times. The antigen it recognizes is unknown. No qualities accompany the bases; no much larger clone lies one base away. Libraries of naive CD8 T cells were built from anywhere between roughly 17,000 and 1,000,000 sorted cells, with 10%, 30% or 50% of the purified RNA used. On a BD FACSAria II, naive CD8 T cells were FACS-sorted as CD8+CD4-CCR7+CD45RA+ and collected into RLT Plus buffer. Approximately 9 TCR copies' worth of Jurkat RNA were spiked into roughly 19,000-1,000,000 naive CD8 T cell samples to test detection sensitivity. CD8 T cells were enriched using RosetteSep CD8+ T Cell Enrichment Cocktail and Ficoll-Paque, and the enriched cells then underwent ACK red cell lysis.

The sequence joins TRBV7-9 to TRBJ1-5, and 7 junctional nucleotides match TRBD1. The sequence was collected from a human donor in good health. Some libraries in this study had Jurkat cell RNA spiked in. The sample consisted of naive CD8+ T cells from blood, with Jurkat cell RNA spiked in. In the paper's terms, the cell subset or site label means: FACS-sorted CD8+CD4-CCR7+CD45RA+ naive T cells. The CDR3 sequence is CASSLTGFNQPQHF. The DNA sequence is TGTGCCAGCAGCTTGACAGGGTTCAATCAGCCCCAGCATTTT. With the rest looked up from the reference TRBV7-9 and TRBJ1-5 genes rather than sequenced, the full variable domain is DTGVSQNPRHKITKRGQNVTFRCDPISEHNRLYWYRQTLGQGPEFLTYFQNEAQLEKSRLLSDRFSAERPKGSFSTLEIQRTEQGDSAMYLCASSLTGFNQPQHFGDGTRLSIL.